This T cell receptor (beta chain) came from a study of T-cell memory formation after mild COVID-19. Study-wide context: In these data, TCR clusters were largely donor specific.

There are a few counts of this clonotype. Antigen specificity is unknown. The CDR3 totals 16 residues. V was cut by 2 bases and J by 5 bases, with 15 bases left in between. Looked up from germline, CDR1 is LGHNA and CDR2 is YSLEER. Findings and caveats of the study: Contracting clones, day 15 to 85, had balanced CD4/CD8, and later expanders favored CD4+. Detection of some responders pre-infection suggested pre-existing cross-reactive memory T cells participated.

5'RACE with constant-segment primers built TCRalpha and TCRbeta cDNA libraries with UMIs. Using its own MiXCR run on the 5' RACE reads, TCRdb lists one record per CDR3 protein. The table has 300,000 to 400,000 distinct CDR3 sequences, roughly 20% seen once. The V gene is TRBV4-3, the J gene TRBJ2-2, with D possibly matching TRBD1 (6 bases). Sequencing was done on a sample of PBMCs or a T cell subset sorted from them (not recorded which). This receptor was obtained from an adult woman who had mild COVID-19 (a few samples of this study predate the infection). Cell type and time point are not known. The CDR3 protein is CASSQPTGTTTGELFF. DNA of the CDR3: TGCGCCAGCAGCCAACCTACAGGGACCACTACCGGGGAGCTGTTTTTT.